Following are 7 T cell receptor beta chains from one sample sequenced in a study of shared clonotypes between healthy human individuals. Assay: immunoSEQ multiplex PCR; the TCRdb copy retains only in-frame clones and omits some. The table has 2 million to 2.5 million clones, about 93% seen once. CD45RO-negative, CCR7-positively selected cells formed the naive CD8 fraction, excluding terminally differentiated effector memory CD45RA+ cells. Sequenced sample: naive CD8+ T cells from PBMCs. The origin of the receptors is a young man in good health. Some clones in this sample may be carry-over from other donors' samples.

As to this clone: Within the sample, other DNA sequences also encode this same CDR3. The chain recombines TRBV7-9 with TRBJ2-1, with TRBD2 matching over 11 bases. This CDR3 spans 15 amino acids. The germline V gene encodes CDR1 SEHNR and CDR2 FQNEAQ (reference sequence). V dropped 4 bases and J dropped 4; count of bases not matched to a gene: 3. The CDR3 loop reads CASSSGLAAYNEQFF. The CDR3 bases are TGTGCCAGCAGCTCGGGACTAGCGGCTTACAATGAGCAGTTCTTC.

This clone was observed a handful of times. This chain connects TRBV13 to TRBJ1-1; D not certain. The V end was cut by 1 base, the J end by 1 base, with 7 bases between. Germline CDR1 reads PRHDT; CDR2 reads FYEKMQ (reference sequence). The CDR3 runs to 14 residues. The CDR3 protein is CASSLDLKNTEAFF. The CDR3 nucleotides read TGTGCCAGCAGCTTAGATCTGAAGAACACTGAAGCTTTCTTT. The whole variable domain, remainder taken from reference TRBV13 and TRBJ1-1, is AAGVIQSPRHLIKEKRETATLKCYPIPRHDTVYWYQQGPGQDPQFLISFYEKMQSDKGSIPDRFSAQQFSDYHSELNMSSLELGDSALYFCASSLDLKNTEAFFGQGTRLTVV.

V and J are TRBV2 and TRBJ1-4; the D gene is possibly TRBD1 (5 bases). The CDR3 spans 15 residues. With 6 bases removed from V and 6 bases from J, the gap between germline ends came to 17 bases. Germline CDR1 is SNHLY and CDR2 is FYNNEI. The DNA of the CDR3 is TGTGCCAGCAGGGGGACCGCGCCAGTTGATGAAAAACTGTTTTTT. Its protein product is CASRGTAPVDEKLFF.

This clone was observed a handful of times. This sequence joins TRBV5-4 and TRBJ1-1; D uncertain. The CDR3 has 12 amino acids. V shed 3 bases and J shed 1 base, with 4 bases lying between them. Germline CDR1 is SGHNT and CDR2 is YYREEE (reference sequence). In DNA form, the CDR3 reads TGTGCCAGCAGCTACTCGAACACTGAAGCTTTCTTT. This sequence encodes CASSYSNTEAFF.

V gene TRBV28 combines with J gene TRBJ2-7; D is undetermined. V gave up 6 bases and J gave up 0 bases, with 15 bases separating them. Germline loops: CDR1 MDHEN, CDR2 SYDVKM. This CDR3 region has 15 residues. The CDR3 coding sequence is TGTGCCAGCAGGACCCCGAGTGGAGTCTCCTACGAGCAGTACTTC. It is translated as CASRTPSGVSYEQYF.

This chain links TRBV7-9 with TRBJ1-2, with D possibly TRBD1 on 6 matching bases. The length of the CDR3 is 16 residues. The V gene lost 5 bases and the J gene lost 1 base, with 17 bases spanning the gap. The germline gives CDR1 SEHNR, CDR2 FQNEAQ (reference sequence). CDR3 in DNA: TGTGCCAGCAGCACCACCCCGGACAGTCTTAACTATGGCTACACCTTC. Amino acids: CASSTTPDSLNYGYTF.

The genes are TRBV19 and TRBJ1-1; D gene uncertain. Germline V gene data show CDR1 as LNHDA and CDR2 as SQIVND (reference sequence). V was pared by 4 bases and J by 5 bases, with 14 bases between. The CDR3 spans 14 residues. Here the CDR3 reads CASSNLVLGTEAFF. In nucleotides, the CDR3 is TGTGCCAGTAGTAATTTGGTACTGGGGACTGAAGCTTTCTTT.